What follows are 10 T cell receptor beta chains derived from one specimen sequenced in a study of cytomegalovirus exposure and HLA in healthy donors. The PCR had 60 Vbeta and 13 Jbeta primers. Repertoires were generated with immunoSEQ multiplex PCR, while TCRdb's copy carries only in-frame clones and drops some. The profile shows about 180,000 clones, approximately 80% of them singletons. Input material: PBMCs. The receptors come from a woman aged 45-59 years in good health and CMV-seronegative.

The rearrangement uses TRBV19 and TRBJ1-2, with unresolved D. The CDR3 totals 12 residues. The V gene lost 9 bases and the J gene lost 1 base, with 9 bases spanning the gap. Per the germline V gene, CDR1 is LNHDA and CDR2 is SQIVND (reference sequence). In DNA form, the CDR3 reads TGTGCCAGCCTCGGGATTAACTATGGCTACACCTTC. Protein sequence: CASLGINYGYTF.

This chain joins TRBV4-1 and TRBJ2-1; tentatively, D is TRBD2 (5 bases). Trimming removed 0 bases from V and 10 bases from J, with 10 bases in between. Looked up from germline, CDR1 is MGHRA and CDR2 is YSYEKL. The CDR3 spans 13 residues. CDR3 amino acids: CASSQEGVGEQFF. The DNA for the CDR3 is TGCGCCAGCAGCCAAGAGGGAGTCGGGGAGCAGTTCTTC.

The chain combines TRBV15 with TRBJ2-5; D is unresolved. Trimming pared 5 bases from V and 2 bases from J, leaving 12 bases between. The CDR3 length is 14 residues. Germline V gene sequence: CDR1 LNHNV, CDR2 YYDKDF (reference sequence). This CDR3 is CATSGHIAQETQYF. For the CDR3, the DNA is TGTGCCACCAGCGGTCACATAGCACAAGAGACCCAGTACTTC.

The chain links TRBV11-3 to TRBJ1-2, with a weak D call TRBD1 (5 bases). Germline CDR1 and CDR2: SGHNT and YENEEA. The CDR3 covers 13 residues. The V end was cut by 7 bases, the J end by 1 base, with 10 bases between. CDR3 sequence (DNA): TGTGCCAGCACCCGACAGATTAACTATGGCTACACCTTC. It translates to CASTRQINYGYTF.

The V gene is TRBV5-1, the J gene TRBJ2-1; 8 bases align to TRBD1. This CDR3 has 15 residues. The V gene's germline CDR1 is SGHRS and CDR2 YFSETQ. With 0 bases clipped from V and 6 bases from J, the junction kept 5 bases outside the gene matches. CDR3 DNA: TGCGCCAGCAGCTTGGACCCAGGGGGCCTCAATGAGCAGTTCTTC. Translating gives CASSLDPGGLNEQFF.

The chain employs TRBV28 and TRBJ1-1; D unclear. The germline gives CDR1 MDHEN, CDR2 SYDVKM. CDR3 length: 12 amino acids. The V gene lost 2 bases and the J gene lost 8 bases, with 9 bases spanning the gap. The CDR3, as DNA: TGTGCCAGCAGTTTACCGTTCGGGGAAGCTTTCTTT. Translated, it gives CASSLPFGEAFF.

Turning to this clone: The sample has other DNA sequences that encode this CDR3 too. V is TRBV5-1 and J is TRBJ2-5; 10 bases line up with TRBD2. Trimming removed 0 bases from V and 3 bases from J; junction bases left unmatched: 2. Germline V lookup: CDR1 SGHRS, CDR2 YFSETQ. This CDR3 region has 15 residues. The CDR3 sequence is CASSLAGTSEETQYF. CDR3 bases: TGCGCCAGCAGCTTGGCGGGGACTAGCGAAGAGACCCAGTACTTC.

This clone appeared a few times. The genes are TRBV7-9 and TRBJ1-6, with TRBD1 matching over 9 bases. Germline CDR1 SEHNR, CDR2 FQNEAQ (reference sequence). The CDR3 is made up of 14 amino acids. J was trimmed by 10 bases and V by 1 base; bases with no gene match: 2. The DNA of the CDR3 is TGTGCCAGCAGCTTAGGAGGACAGGGGTCACCCCTCCACTTT. Residues: CASSLGGQGSPLHF. Complete variable domain (other parts from reference TRBV7-9 and TRBJ1-6): DTGVSQNPRHKITKRGQNVTFRCDPISEHNRLYWYRQTLGQGPEFLTYFQNEAQLEKSRLLSDRFSAERPKGSFSTLEIQRTEQGDSAMYLCASSLGGQGSPLHFGNGTRLTVT.

The rearrangement uses TRBV7-2 and TRBJ2-5; D is perhaps TRBD1 (6 bases). The J call may be in error: the DNA end matches TRBJ2-7 better. This CDR3 has 15 residues. CDR1 and CDR2 (germline): SGHTA, FQGNSA. The CDR3 bases are TGTGCCAGCAGCAGAACAGGGTTAAGCTCCTACGAGCAGTACTTC. Translating it yields CASSRTGLSSYEQYF.

In DNA form, the CDR3 reads TGTGCCAGCAGCGATGACAGATATGGCTACACCTTC. Protein product: CASSDDRYGYTF. The chain couples TRBV2 to TRBJ1-2; D possibly corresponds to TRBD1 (5 bases). V was shortened by 6 bases and J by 5 bases, with 10 bases between the two germline ends. Germline CDR1 is SNHLY and CDR2 is FYNNEI. The CDR3 runs 12 residues. The full variable domain, completed using reference TRBV2 and TRBJ1-2, is EPEVTQTPSHQVTQMGQEVILRCVPISNHLYFYWYRQILGQKVEFLVSFYNNEISEKSEIFDDQFSVERPDGSNFTLKIRSTKLEDSAMYFCASSDDRYGYTFGSGTRLTVV.